This entry is about one TCR beta chain. In the source study's methods: Estimation of nucleated cell counts relied on the amplification of reference gene primers. Profiled with immunoSEQ multiplex PCR; TCRdb holds only in-frame clones, not every one. For V, J and clone size, that table is used; D and trimming come from the DNA. The sample has hundreds of thousands of clones; roughly nine tenths are singletons. These data belong to a study of blood T cell repertoires in COVID-19. For the study at large: Spain, Italy and the United States supplied samples that represented acute and convalescent COVID-19.

Germline V CDR1 and CDR2: KGHSH, LQKENI. There are 14 residues in the CDR3. The trim removed 4 bases at V and 2 bases at J, leaving 2 bases unmatched. The sample comprised peripheral blood. This clonotype was sampled from a man younger than 35 with active or convalescent COVID-19. The chain is built from TRBV18 and TRBJ2-7; 10 nucleotides agree with TRBD1. CDR3 in amino acids: CASSQGQGTYEQYF. The CDR3 DNA sequence: TGTGCCAGCTCACAGGGACAGGGGACCTACGAGCAGTACTTC.